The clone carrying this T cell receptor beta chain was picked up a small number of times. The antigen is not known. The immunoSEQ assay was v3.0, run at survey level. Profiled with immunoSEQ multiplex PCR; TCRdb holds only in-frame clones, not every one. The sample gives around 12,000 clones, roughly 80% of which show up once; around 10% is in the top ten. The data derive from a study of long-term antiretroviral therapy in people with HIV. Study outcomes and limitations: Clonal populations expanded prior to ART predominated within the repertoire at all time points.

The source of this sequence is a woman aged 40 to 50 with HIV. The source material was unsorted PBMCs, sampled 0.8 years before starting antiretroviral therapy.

CDR3 DNA: TGTGCCATCAGGACTGGGGAATACTCCTACGAGCAGTACTTC. It is translated as CAIRTGEYSYEQYF. V is TRBV10-3 and J is TRBJ2-7; D call uncertain. The CDR3 sequence is 14 residues long. Trimming cost V 6 bases and J 0 bases, with 12 bases left between them. Per germline, CDR1 ENHRY and CDR2 SYGVKD.